The rows below give T cell receptor beta chains drawn from one sample of a study of T cell responses to AZD1222 COVID-19 vaccine. Method: immunoSEQ multiplex PCR; TCRdb's copy keeps in-frame clones and lacks some. The sample consists of some 120,000 clones, 85% to 95% of them appearing once. Sequencing used peripheral blood, obtained on day 0 of AZD1222 vaccination. The receptors were gathered from an adult in good health. CDR3s leave out the opening cysteine and the closing phenylalanine or tryptophan. Fields, in order: CDR3 length, J gene, V gene, CDR3 protein.

CDR3 length: 12
J gene: TRBJ2-3
V gene: TRBV27
CDR3 protein: ASNNGRRGDTQY

CDR3 length: 13
J gene: TRBJ2-3
V gene: TRBV24-1
CDR3 protein: ATSDPAAPGDTQY

CDR3 length: 11
J gene: TRBJ1-5
V gene: TRBV5-8
CDR3 protein: ASSPRLHQPQH

CDR3 length: 12
J gene: TRBJ1-2
V gene: TRBV2
CDR3 protein: ASSVTGGRAGYT

CDR3 length: 15
J gene: TRBJ2-2
V gene: TRBV9
CDR3 protein: ASRGLAGGPSDGELF

CDR3 length: 11
J gene: TRBJ2-7
V gene: TRBV11-2
CDR3 protein: ASSSGQTYEQY

CDR3 length: 12
J gene: TRBJ2-3
V gene: TRBV29-1
CDR3 protein: SVIGTRRTDTQY

CDR3 length: 13
J gene: TRBJ1-6
V gene: TRBV3-1/TRBV3-2
CDR3 protein: ASSRPGTGVSPLH

CDR3 length: 10
J gene: TRBJ1-1
V gene: TRBV12-3/TRBV12-4
CDR3 protein: ASSLVGNEAF

CDR3 length: 12
J gene: TRBJ1-6
V gene: TRBV6-5
CDR3 protein: ASSYNRWDSPLH